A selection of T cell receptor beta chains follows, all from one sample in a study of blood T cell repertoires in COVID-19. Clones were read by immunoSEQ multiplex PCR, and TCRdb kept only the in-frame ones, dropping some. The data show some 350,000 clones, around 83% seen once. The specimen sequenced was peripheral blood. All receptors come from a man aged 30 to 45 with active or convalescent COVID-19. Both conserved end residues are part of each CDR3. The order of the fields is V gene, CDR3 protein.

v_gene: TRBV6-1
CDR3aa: CASSELGVGSGYTF

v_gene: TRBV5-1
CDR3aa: CASSLGLRGSAEAFF

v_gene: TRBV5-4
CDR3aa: CASSWGRQGGTEAFF

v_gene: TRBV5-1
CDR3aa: CASSLARGLGSPLHF

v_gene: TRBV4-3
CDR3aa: CASSQDPGTGGSPLHF

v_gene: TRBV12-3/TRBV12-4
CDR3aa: CASTRRGDTEAFF

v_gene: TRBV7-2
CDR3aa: CASSLASGGSDTQYF

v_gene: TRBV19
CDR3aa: CASSIPGGTEAFF

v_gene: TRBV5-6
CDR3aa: CASSWGPYSGNTIYF

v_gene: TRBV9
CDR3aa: CASSAPQGKRGYSYNEQFF

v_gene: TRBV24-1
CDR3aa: CATSGQGGGLAGGVWGETQYF

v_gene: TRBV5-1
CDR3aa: CASSLGLAQETQYF

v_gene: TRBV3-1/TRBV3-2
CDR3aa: CASSQFRGEAFF

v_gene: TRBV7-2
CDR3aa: CASSQQGANQPQHF

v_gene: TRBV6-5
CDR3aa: CASKIPGANQPQHF

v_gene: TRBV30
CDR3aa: CAWRTGTGNQPQHF

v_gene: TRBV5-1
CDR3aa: CASSLGPAGGPSSYNEQFF

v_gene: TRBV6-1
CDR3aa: CASSDTGSGANVLTF

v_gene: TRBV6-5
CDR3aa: CASSYYQGLSYEQYF

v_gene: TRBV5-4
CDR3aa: CASSLALGGGNEQFF

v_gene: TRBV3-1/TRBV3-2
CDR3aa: CASSQGLAAYVNEQFF

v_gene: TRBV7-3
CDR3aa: CASSLMGQGNSPLHF

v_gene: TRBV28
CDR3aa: CASSPSKNTEAFF

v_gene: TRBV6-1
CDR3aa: CASSESKFWTGQPQHF

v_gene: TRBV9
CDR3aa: CASSVDRAAGSGNTIYF

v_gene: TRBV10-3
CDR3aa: CAIREETPGFNNGYTF

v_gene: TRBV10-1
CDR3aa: CASSRDRGPTEAFF

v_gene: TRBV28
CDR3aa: CASSPGTGSYNEQFF

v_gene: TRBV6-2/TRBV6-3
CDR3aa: CASSPRPGESYEQYF

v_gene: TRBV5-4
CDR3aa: CASTQGGTDTQYF

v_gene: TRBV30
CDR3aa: CAWIGSLQGGGYTF

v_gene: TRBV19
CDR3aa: CASGKLAGNDEQYF

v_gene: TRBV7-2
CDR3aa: CASSVFRDSPYSLHF

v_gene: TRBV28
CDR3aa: CASSPRGGEEYGYTF

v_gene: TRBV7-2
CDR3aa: CASSLALGSTYEQYF

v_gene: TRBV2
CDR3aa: CASSVQDTGELFF

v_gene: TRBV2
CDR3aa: CASSGDRGTSGYTF

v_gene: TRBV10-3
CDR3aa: CAISGTGPYEQYF

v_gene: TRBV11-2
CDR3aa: CASSSAGNYNEQFF

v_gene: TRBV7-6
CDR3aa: CASSLRQDPETQYF

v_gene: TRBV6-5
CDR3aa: CASGLLFSSYEQYF

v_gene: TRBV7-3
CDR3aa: CASSRTRGAEAFF

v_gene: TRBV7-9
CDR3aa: CASSGGQGQPQHF

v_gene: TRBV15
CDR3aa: CATSRDGTITDTQYF